This T cell receptor beta chain was observed in a study of CD8+ T cells in alopecia areata. Sequencing relied on a cDNA template that was reverse transcribed from extracted RNA. Here immunoSEQ multiplex PCR was the method, and the copy in TCRdb shows in-frame clones only, minus some. Of 130,000 or so clones listed, 61% are singletons. Noted treatment: oral pan-JAK inhibitor, 5-10 mg twice daily. Trimming at V came to 6 bases and at J to 4 bases, leaving 6 bases not matched to a gene. The CDR3 spans 15 residues. CDR1 is MNHNY, CDR2 SVGAGI, per germline (reference sequence). The V gene is TRBV6-6, the J gene TRBJ1-5; 10 bases map to TRBD1. This clonotype originated in a human donor with alopecia areata. Here the sequenced sample was CD4+ T cells sorted from blood, taken at week 4, from a patient treated with tofacitinib. CDR3 coding DNA: TGTGCCAGCAGACCCGGACAGGGGGGAAATCAGCCCCAGCATTTT. Translation gives CASRPGQGGNQPQHF.